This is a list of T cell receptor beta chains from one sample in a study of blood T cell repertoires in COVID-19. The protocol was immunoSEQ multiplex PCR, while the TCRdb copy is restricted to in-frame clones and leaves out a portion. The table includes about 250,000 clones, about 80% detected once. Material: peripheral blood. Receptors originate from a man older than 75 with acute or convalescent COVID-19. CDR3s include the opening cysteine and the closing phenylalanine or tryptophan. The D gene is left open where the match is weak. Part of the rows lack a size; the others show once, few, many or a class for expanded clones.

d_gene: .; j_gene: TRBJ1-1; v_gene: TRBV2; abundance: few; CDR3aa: CASRPGLMNTEAFF; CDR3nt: TGTGCCAGCAGGCCAGGCCTCATGAACACTGAAGCTTTCTTT
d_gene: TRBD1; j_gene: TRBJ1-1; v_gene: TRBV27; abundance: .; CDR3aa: CATRTGPTEAFF; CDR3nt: TGTGCCACCCGGACAGGGCCGACTGAAGCTTTCTTT
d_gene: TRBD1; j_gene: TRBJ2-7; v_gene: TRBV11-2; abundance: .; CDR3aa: CASSIPGQGYEQYF; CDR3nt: TGTGCCAGCAGCATACCGGGACAGGGCTACGAGCAGTACTTC
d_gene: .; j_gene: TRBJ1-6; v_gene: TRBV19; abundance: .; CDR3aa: CASSALDRGGSPLHF; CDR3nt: TGTGCCAGTAGTGCCCTTGATCGAGGTGGTTCACCCCTCCACTTT
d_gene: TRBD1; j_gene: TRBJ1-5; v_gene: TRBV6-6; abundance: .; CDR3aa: CASRSGTGQGNQPQHF; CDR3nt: TGTGCCAGCAGATCCGGGACAGGGCAGGGCAATCAGCCCCAGCATTTT
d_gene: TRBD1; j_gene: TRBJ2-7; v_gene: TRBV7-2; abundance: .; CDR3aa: CASSTQGQGWEQYF; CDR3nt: TGTGCCAGCAGCACCCAAGGACAGGGCTGGGAGCAGTACTTC
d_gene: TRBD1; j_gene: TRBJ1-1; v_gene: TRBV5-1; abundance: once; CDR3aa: CASSFSQGAVAEAFF; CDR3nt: TGCGCCAGCAGCTTTTCACAGGGGGCCGTGGCTGAAGCTTTCTTT
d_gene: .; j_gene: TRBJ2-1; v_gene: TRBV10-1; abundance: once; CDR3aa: CASSESSGKKVVNEQFF; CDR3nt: TGCGCCAGCAGTGAGTCCTCAGGGAAGAAGGTCGTGAATGAGCAGTTCTTC
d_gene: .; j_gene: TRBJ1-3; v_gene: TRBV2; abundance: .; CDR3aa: CASSDFLGDISQGNTIYF; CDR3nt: TGTGCCAGCAGTGATTTCCTAGGGGACATATCGCAAGGAAACACCATATATTTT
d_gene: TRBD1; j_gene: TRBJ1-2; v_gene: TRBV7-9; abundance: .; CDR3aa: CASSSLRDRGFNYGYTF; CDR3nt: TGTGCCAGCAGCTCCCTCCGGGACAGGGGTTTCAACTATGGCTACACCTTC
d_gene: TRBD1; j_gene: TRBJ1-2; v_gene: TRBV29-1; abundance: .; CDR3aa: CSVGTGAMLFYGYTF; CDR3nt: TGCAGCGTCGGGACAGGGGCCATGCTCTTCTATGGCTACACCTTC
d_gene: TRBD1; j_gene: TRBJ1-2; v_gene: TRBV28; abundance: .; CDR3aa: CASSLSDRGVHGYTF; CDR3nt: TGTGCCAGCAGTTTATCCGACAGGGGAGTACATGGCTACACCTTC
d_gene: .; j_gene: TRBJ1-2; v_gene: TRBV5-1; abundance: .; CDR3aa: CASSYGQYYGYTF; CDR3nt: TGCGCCAGCAGCTACGGACAGTACTATGGCTACACCTTC
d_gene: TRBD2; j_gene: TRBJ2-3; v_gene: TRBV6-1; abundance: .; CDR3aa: CASSDYGTSGVTDTQYF; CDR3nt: TGTGCCAGCAGTGACTATGGGACTAGCGGGGTAACAGATACGCAGTATTTT
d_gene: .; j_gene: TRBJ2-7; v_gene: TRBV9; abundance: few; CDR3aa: CASSGADYEQYF; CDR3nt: TGTGCCAGCAGCGGAGCTGACTACGAGCAGTACTTC
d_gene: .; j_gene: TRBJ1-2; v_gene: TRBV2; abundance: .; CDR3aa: CASCRDRESYGYTF; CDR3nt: TGTGCCAGTTGCCGGGATAGAGAAAGCTATGGCTACACCTTC
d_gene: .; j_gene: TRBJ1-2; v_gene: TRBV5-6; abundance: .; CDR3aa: CASSLRGLATNGYTF; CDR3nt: TGTGCCAGCAGCTTGCGAGGACTCGCGACGAATGGCTACACCTTC
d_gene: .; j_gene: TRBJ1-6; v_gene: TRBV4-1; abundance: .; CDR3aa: CASSQGTAYNSPLHF; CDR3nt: TGCGCCAGCAGCCAAGGGACAGCCTATAATTCACCCCTCCACTTT
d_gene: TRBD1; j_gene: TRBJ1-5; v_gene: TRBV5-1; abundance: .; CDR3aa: CASRPGGSNQPQHF; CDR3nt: TGCGCCAGCAGGCCAGGGGGAAGCAATCAGCCCCAGCATTTT
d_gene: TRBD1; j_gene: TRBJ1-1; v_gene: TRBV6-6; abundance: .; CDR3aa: CASRPTGNSNTEAFF; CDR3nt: TGTGCCAGCAGACCGACAGGGAATAGTAACACTGAAGCTTTCTTT
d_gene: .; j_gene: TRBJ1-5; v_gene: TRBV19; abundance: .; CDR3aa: CASRGGAYSNQPQHF; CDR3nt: TGTGCCAGCCGAGGGGGAGCATATAGCAATCAGCCCCAGCATTTT
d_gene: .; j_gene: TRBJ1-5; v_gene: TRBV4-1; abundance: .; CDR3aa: CASSHLNQPQHF; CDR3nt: TGCGCCAGCAGCCACCTTAATCAGCCCCAGCATTTT
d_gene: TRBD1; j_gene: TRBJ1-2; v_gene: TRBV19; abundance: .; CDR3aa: CASSIDLDRPYGYTF; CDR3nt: TGTGCCAGTAGTATAGACCTGGACAGGCCCTATGGCTACACCTTC
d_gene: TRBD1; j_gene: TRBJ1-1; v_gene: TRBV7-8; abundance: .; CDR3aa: CASSLVNRGLNTEAFF; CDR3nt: TGTGCCAGCAGCTTAGTGAACAGGGGCTTGAACACTGAAGCTTTCTTT
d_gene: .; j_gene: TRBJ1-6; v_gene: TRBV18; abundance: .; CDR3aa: CASSPPGRAVESPLHF; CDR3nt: TGTGCCAGCTCACCACCAGGCAGGGCAGTCGAATCACCCCTCCACTTT
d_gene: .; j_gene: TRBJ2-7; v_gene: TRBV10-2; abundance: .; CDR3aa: CASSEGGRGVLGPYEQYF; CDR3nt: TGCGCCAGCAGTGAGGGTGGCCGAGGCGTCCTTGGCCCCTACGAGCAGTACTTC
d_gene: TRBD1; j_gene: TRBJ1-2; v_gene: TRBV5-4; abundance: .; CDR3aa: CASSLDRGRAFYGYTF; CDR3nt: TGTGCCAGCAGCTTGGACAGGGGGCGCGCATTCTATGGCTACACCTTC
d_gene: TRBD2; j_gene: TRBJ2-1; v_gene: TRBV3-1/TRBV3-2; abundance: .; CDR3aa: CASSYGTSGRLNEQFF; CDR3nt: TGTGCCAGCAGCTACGGGACTAGCGGGAGGTTAAATGAGCAGTTCTTC
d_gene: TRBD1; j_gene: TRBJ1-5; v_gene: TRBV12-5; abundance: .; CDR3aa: CASGREGASQPQHF; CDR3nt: TGTGCTAGTGGACGTGAGGGGGCTTCTCAGCCCCAGCATTTT
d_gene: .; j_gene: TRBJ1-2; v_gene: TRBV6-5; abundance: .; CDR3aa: CASRKRGNYGYTF; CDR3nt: TGTGCCAGCAGGAAACGAGGGAACTATGGCTACACCTTC
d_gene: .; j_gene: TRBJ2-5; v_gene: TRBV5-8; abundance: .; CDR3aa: CASSLLRSQETQYF; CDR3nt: TGTGCCAGCAGCTTGTTACGGTCCCAAGAGACCCAGTACTTC
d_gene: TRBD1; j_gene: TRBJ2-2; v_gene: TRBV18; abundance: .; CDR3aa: CASSSTGGFTGELFF; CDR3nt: TGTGCCAGCTCATCTACAGGGGGCTTTACCGGGGAGCTGTTTTTT
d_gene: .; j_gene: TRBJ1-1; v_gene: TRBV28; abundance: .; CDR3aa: CATLLDWGTEAFF; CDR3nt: TGTGCCACCCTACTAGACTGGGGCACTGAAGCTTTCTTT
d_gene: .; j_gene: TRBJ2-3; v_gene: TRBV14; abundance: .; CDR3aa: CASSRRRDTQYF; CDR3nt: TGTGCCAGCAGCCGTCGGAGAGATACGCAGTATTTT
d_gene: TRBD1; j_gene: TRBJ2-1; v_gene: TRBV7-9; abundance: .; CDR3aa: CASTRFSGTGHNEQFF; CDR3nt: TGTGCCAGCACTCGCTTCTCCGGGACAGGTCACAATGAGCAGTTCTTC